Listed here are 15 T cell receptor beta chains from one sample, sequenced in a study of PD-L1 blockade in urothelial cancer. The sample's time point: pretreatment peripheral blood. Method: immunoSEQ multiplex PCR; TCRdb's copy keeps in-frame clones and lacks some. The sample comprises some 40,000 clones, 88% of which are singletons, and approximately 25% rests with the top ten. The source was PBMCs, collected around atezolizumab (anti-PD-L1) treatment. The receptor set was obtained from a donor aged 40 or older with urothelial cancer.

The chain joins TRBV6-4 to TRBJ2-5; TRBD2 matches at 14 bases. Germline-derived CDR1 and CDR2 are MRHNA and SNTAGT. This CDR3 region has 18 residues. Losses at the gene ends were 7 bases for V and 3 bases for J; bases not matched to a gene: 13. The CDR3 sequence: CASTKQTGLAGEEETQYF. The CDR3 bases are TGTGCCAGCACCAAACAAACGGGACTAGCGGGAGAGGAAGAGACCCAGTACTTC.

The genes are TRBV5-1 and TRBJ1-4; D is possibly TRBD1 (6 bases). Trimming removed 0 bases from V and 7 bases from J, with 16 bases in between. This CDR3 has 16 residues. Germline-derived CDR1 and CDR2 are SGHRS and YFSETQ. CDR3 loop: CASSLGLQGWREKLFF. As DNA, the CDR3 is TGCGCCAGCAGCTTGGGGTTGCAGGGGTGGCGTGAAAAACTGTTTTTT.

The chain has TRBV9 and TRBJ2-1; TRBD2 matches at 16 bases. V was clipped by 5 bases and J by 9 bases; unmatched bases: 5. Germline V CDR1 and CDR2: SGDLS, YYNGEE. This CDR3 has 15 residues. The CDR3 coding sequence is TGTGCCAGCAGGGGGACTAGCGGGAGGGCCGCTGAGCAGTTCTTC. Amino acids: CASRGTSGRAAEQFF.

This clone is a singleton in its sample. The chain links TRBV7-2 to TRBJ2-5; the match to TRBD2 covers 7 bases. The CDR3 loop spans 16 amino acids. The germline CDR1 and CDR2 sequences are SGHTA and FQGNSA. The trim removed 1 base at V and 3 bases at J, leaving 8 bases unmatched. The CDR3 reads CASSLGGSLAEETQYF. In DNA, the CDR3 is TGTGCCAGCAGCTTAGGGGGTAGTCTAGCGGAAGAGACCCAGTACTTC. Together with reference TRBV7-2 and TRBJ2-5, the CDR3 gives the full variable domain: GAGVSQSPSNKVTEKGKDVELRCDPISGHTALYWYRQSLGQGLEFLIYFQGNSAPDKSGLPSDRFSAERTGGSVSTLTIQRTQQEDSAVYLCASSLGGSLAEETQYFGPGTRLLVL.

This chain links TRBV6-4 with TRBJ2-7, with 7 bases identical to TRBD1. The germline V gene has CDR1 MRHNA and CDR2 SNTAGT. This CDR3 has 16 amino acids. The V gene end was trimmed by 2 bases and the J gene end by 1 base; junction bases not matched to a gene: 8. CDR3 residues: CASSDASGTASYEQYF. Here the CDR3 DNA reads TGTGCCAGCAGTGACGCCTCCGGGACAGCGTCCTACGAGCAGTACTTC.

This clone has only one observation. J is TRBJ2-7 and V is TRBV5-4; 8 nucleotides line up with TRBD2. Germline V lookup: CDR1 SGHNT, CDR2 YYREEE (reference sequence). With 4 bases clipped from V and 0 bases from J, the junction kept 6 bases outside the gene matches. The CDR3 is made up of 15 amino acids. CDR3 protein: CASSPTSGSSYEQYF. The DNA of the CDR3 is TGTGCCAGCAGCCCAACTAGCGGAAGCTCCTACGAGCAGTACTTC.

This clone was seen a single time. The chain combines TRBV2 with TRBJ2-3; TRBD2 matches 7 bases. Germline values: CDR1 SNHLY, CDR2 FYNNEI. With V trimmed by 4 bases and J by 2 bases, 6 bases remained unmatched. CDR3 length: 15 residues. This CDR3 reads CASSGGGRFTDTQYF. CDR3 nucleotides: TGTGCCAGCAGTGGGGGGGGGAGGTTCACAGATACGCAGTATTTT.

The J gene is TRBJ1-4, the V gene TRBV30; 8 bases agree with TRBD1. Per the germline V gene, CDR1 is GTSNPN and CDR2 is SVGIG (reference sequence). This CDR3 comprises 14 residues. V shed 0 bases and J 3 bases; nucleotides not matched to a gene: 0. CDR3 residues: CAWSVGQANEKLFF. DNA for the CDR3: TGTGCCTGGAGTGTGGGACAGGCTAATGAAAAACTGTTTTTT.

The rearrangement joins TRBV5-1 to TRBJ2-6; maybe TRBD1 (6 bases). CDR3 size: 17 residues. Trimming stripped 4 bases from V and 0 bases from J, with 14 bases between. In germline, CDR1 is SGHRS, CDR2 YFSETQ. CDR3 DNA sequence: TGCGCCAGCAGCCCCGGCATCAGGGGCTCTGGGGCCAACGTCCTGACTTTC. It specifies CASSPGIRGSGANVLTF. Drawing the rest from reference TRBV5-1 and TRBJ2-6, the complete variable domain is KAGVTQTPRYLIKTRGQQVTLSCSPISGHRSVSWYQQTPGQGLQFLFEYFSETQRNKGNFPGRFSGRQFSNSRSEMNVSTLELGDSALYLCASSPGIRGSGANVLTFGAGSRLTVL.

Only a few counts were recorded for this clone. The chain joins TRBV6-4 to TRBJ1-1; tentatively, D is TRBD1 (5 bases). V was trimmed by 0 bases and J by 6 bases, leaving 8 bases between them. Germline V gene lookup returns CDR1 MRHNA and CDR2 SNTAGT. The CDR3 has 13 residues. Written as DNA, the CDR3 is TGTGCCAGCAGTGACTCCGGGGGGGCTGAAGCTTTCTTT. This sequence encodes CASSDSGGAEAFF.

The chain links TRBV19 to TRBJ1-2, with D tentatively TRBD1 (6 bases). Trimming cost V 6 bases and J 2 bases, with 10 bases left between them. This CDR3 comprises 13 residues. From germline, CDR1 is LNHDA and CDR2 SQIVND (reference sequence). The CDR3 DNA reads as TGTGCCAGTAGCCGGGACACCAACTATGGCTACACCTTC. Residues: CASSRDTNYGYTF.

The V call is TRBV25-1, the J call TRBJ2-6; D may be TRBD1 (6 bases). Between the trimmed V and J ends, which lost 3 bases and 0 bases, there was a span of 15 bases. The CDR3 spans 18 residues. Germline CDR1 MGHDK, CDR2 SYGVNS. The DNA of the CDR3 is TGTGCCAGCAGTGACTCCGGGACACTCTCCTCTGGGGCCAACGTCCTGACTTTC. Its translation is CASSDSGTLSSGANVLTF.

The rearrangement uses TRBV30 and TRBJ1-5; weak D call: TRBD1 (5 bases). The CDR3 contains 13 residues. Per germline, CDR1 GTSNPN and CDR2 SVGIG (reference sequence). Trimming shortened V by 0 bases and J by 7 bases, and 10 bases separated the two germline ends. CDR3 protein: CAWSVGAHQPQHF. CDR3 nucleotide sequence: TGTGCCTGGAGTGTAGGGGCACACCAGCCCCAGCATTTT.

The V call is TRBV5-4, the J call TRBJ2-7, with TRBD1 matching 8 bases. J lost 0 bases, V lost 2 bases, and 7 bases had no gene match. CDR1 is SGHNT, CDR2 YYREEE, per germline (reference sequence). The CDR3 spans 16 residues. The CDR3: CASSLARTGLSYEQYF. The CDR3 DNA follows: TGTGCCAGCAGCTTAGCCCGGACAGGGCTCTCCTACGAGCAGTACTTC.

This sequence joins TRBV28 and TRBJ2-3; 11 nucleotides match TRBD1. V shed 7 bases, J shed 5 bases, and the junction held 8 bases outside the gene matches. The germline V gene has CDR1 MDHEN and CDR2 SYDVKM. This CDR3 is 15 amino acids long. For the CDR3, the DNA is TGTGCCAGCACCACACGCGGGACAGGGGGAGATACGCAGTATTTT. It yields the protein CASTTRGTGGDTQYF.